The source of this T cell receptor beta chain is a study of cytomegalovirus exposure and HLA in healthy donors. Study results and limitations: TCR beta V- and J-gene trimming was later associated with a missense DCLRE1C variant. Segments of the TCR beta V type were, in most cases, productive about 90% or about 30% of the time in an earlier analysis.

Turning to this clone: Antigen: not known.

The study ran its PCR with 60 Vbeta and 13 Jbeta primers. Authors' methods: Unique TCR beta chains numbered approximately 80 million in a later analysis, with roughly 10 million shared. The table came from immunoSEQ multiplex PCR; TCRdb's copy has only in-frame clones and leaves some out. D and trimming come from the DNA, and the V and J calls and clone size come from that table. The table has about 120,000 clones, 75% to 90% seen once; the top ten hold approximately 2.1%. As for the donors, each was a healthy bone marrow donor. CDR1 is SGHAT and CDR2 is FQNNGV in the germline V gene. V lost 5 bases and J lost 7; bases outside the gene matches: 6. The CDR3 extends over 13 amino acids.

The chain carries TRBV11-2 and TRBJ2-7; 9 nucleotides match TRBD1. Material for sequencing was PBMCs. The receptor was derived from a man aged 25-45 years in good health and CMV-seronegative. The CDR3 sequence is CASSITGTGEQYF. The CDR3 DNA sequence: TGTGCCAGCAGCATAACCGGGACAGGGGAGCAGTACTTC.